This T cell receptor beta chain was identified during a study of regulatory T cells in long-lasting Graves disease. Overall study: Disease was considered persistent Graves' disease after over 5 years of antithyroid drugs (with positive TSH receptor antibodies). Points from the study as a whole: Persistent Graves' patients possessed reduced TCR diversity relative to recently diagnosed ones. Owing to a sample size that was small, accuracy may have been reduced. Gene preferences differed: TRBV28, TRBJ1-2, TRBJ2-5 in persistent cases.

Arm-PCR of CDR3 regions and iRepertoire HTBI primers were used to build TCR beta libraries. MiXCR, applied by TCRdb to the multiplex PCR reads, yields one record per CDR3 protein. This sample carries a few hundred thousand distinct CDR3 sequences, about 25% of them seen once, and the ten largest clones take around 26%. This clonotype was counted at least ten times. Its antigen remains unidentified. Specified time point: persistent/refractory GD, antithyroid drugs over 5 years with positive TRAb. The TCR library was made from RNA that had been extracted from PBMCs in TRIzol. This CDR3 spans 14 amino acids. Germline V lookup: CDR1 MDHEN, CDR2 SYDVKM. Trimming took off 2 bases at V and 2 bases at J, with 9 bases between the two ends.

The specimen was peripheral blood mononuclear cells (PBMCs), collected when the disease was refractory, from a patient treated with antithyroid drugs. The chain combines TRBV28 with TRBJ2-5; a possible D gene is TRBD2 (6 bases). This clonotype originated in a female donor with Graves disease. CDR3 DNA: TGTGCCAGCAGTTTAGGGGGGAAACAAGAGACCCAGTACTTC. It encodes CASSLGGKQETQYF.